Given below is one T cell receptor (beta chain) in context. The antigen is unknown. This sample was included in a study of shared clonotypes between healthy human individuals. Original methodology: Junction-only sequences without quality scores came from ImmunoSEQ, so filtering differed. The protocol was immunoSEQ multiplex PCR, while the TCRdb copy is restricted to in-frame clones and leaves out a portion. V, J and clone size derive from that table, while D and trimming were established from the DNA sequence. The table shows some 2,400,000 clones, with 90% to 96% occurring only once. The study, taken as a whole, reports: Some naive CD4 clonotypes, roughly 4.5%, turned up in common across several donors. The generation probabilities recorded for non-shared clonotypes fell below those of clonotypes shared by all four donors. Generally, estimated richness proved larger in naive subsets than it did in memory subsets.

The germline CDR1 and CDR2 sequences are SEHNR and FQNEAQ (reference sequence). The CDR3 runs 17 residues. J lost 0 bases, V lost 2 bases, and 7 bases had no gene match. This chain joins TRBV7-9 and TRBJ1-3; 7 nucleotides line up with TRBD1. The sequenced sample was naive CD4+ T cells sorted from blood. Subset noted: CD45RA+ positively selected. This TCR was recovered from a man between 18 and 29 years old in good health. The CDR3 nucleotides read TGTGCCAGCAGCTTAAACCCCGGGACAGCCTCTGGAAACACCATATATTTT. Amino acid sequence: CASSLNPGTASGNTIYF.